A single sample gave rise to the 27 T cell receptor beta chains below, sequenced in a study of blood T cell repertoires in COVID-19. Repertoires were generated with immunoSEQ multiplex PCR, while TCRdb's copy carries only in-frame clones and drops some. Of 70,000 or so clones in the sample, approximately 89% were seen once. The sequenced sample was peripheral blood. These receptors all come from a woman aged 80 or over with active or convalescent COVID-19.

V gene TRBV6-2 or TRBV6-3 combines with J gene TRBJ1-2; a weak D match, TRBD1 (6 bases). The V end was cut by 6 bases, the J end by 4 bases, with 12 bases between. Germline CDR1 reads MNHEY; CDR2 reads SVGEGT. There are 13 residues in the CDR3. The CDR3 DNA sequence: TGTGCCAGCAGCCCTGACAGGATCTATGGCTACACCTTC. Amino acid sequence: CASSPDRIYGYTF.

The rearrangement joins TRBV7-9 to TRBJ2-1; TRBD1 is a possible D gene (6 bases). This CDR3 region has 15 residues. V lost 3 bases to trimming and J lost 3 bases, with 12 bases between them. Germline-derived CDR1 and CDR2 are SEHNR and FQNEAQ (reference sequence). The CDR3, as DNA: TGTGCCAGCAGCTTCGTGGACAGCCACTACAATGAGCAGTTCTTC. Amino acid sequence: CASSFVDSHYNEQFF.

V usage is TRBV9 and J usage is TRBJ2-3; TRBD2 is a possible D gene (6 bases). With 0 bases removed from V and 1 base from J, the gap between germline ends came to 15 bases. The CDR3 is 17 residues long. Germline V gene data show CDR1 as SGDLS and CDR2 as YYNGEE. CDR3 sequence reads: CASSVEFGGVGTDTQYF. The CDR3 nucleotides read TGTGCCAGCAGCGTAGAGTTTGGAGGGGTCGGCACAGATACGCAGTATTTT.

The CDR3 DNA reads as TGCGCCAGCAGCTTGGGCCAGGAGAACACCGGGGAGCTGTTTTTT. Protein: CASSLGQENTGELFF. The V call is TRBV5-1, the J call TRBJ2-2; the D is unclear. The V gene lost 0 bases and the J gene lost 1 base, with 7 bases spanning the gap. This CDR3 comprises 15 residues. Germline values: CDR1 SGHRS, CDR2 YFSETQ.

This chain connects TRBV5-1 to TRBJ2-2; no firm D call. Trimming pared 9 bases from V and 1 base from J, leaving 10 bases between. There are 13 residues in the CDR3. Germline-derived CDR1 and CDR2 are SGHRS and YFSETQ. In DNA form, the CDR3 reads TGCGCCACGTGTCCGTTGAACACCGGGGAGCTGTTTTTT. It specifies CATCPLNTGELFF.

The chain has TRBV18 and TRBJ2-3; 9 bases align to TRBD1. This CDR3 spans 14 amino acids. V trimming: 5 bases; J trimming: 2 bases; junction bases outside the gene matches: 2. The germline gives CDR1 KGHSH, CDR2 LQKENI. CDR3 coding DNA: TGTGCCAGCTCAGGACAGGGGCACACAGATACGCAGTATTTT. This gives the protein CASSGQGHTDTQYF.

The V and J genes are TRBV4-3 and TRBJ1-3; D unclear. V lost 2 bases to trimming and J lost 3 bases, with 14 bases between them. The germline V gene has CDR1 LGHNA and CDR2 YSLEER. The CDR3 contains 16 residues. CDR3 DNA: TGCGCCAGCAGCCAATTGCGGGGATCCTATGGAAACACCATATATTTT. This translates into CASSQLRGSYGNTIYF.

V and J are TRBV7-3 and TRBJ2-3; D gene ambiguous. The germline V and J ends were trimmed by 3 bases and 2 bases, with 9 bases remaining between them. Germline V gene data show CDR1 as SGHTA and CDR2 as FQGTGA. CDR3 size: 14 residues. The CDR3 loop reads CASSLRAPTDTQYF. The CDR3 nucleotides are TGTGCCAGCAGCTTGAGAGCTCCCACAGATACGCAGTATTTT.

The CDR3: CASSQGQGSSGYGYTF. The CDR3 nucleotides are TGTGCCAGCAGCCAAGGCCAGGGTAGTAGTGGCTATGGCTACACCTTC. The chain combines TRBV3-1 (or the pseudogene TRBV3-2) with TRBJ1-2, with D maybe TRBD1 (5 bases). This CDR3 spans 16 amino acids. V was shortened by 1 base and J by 4 bases, with 16 bases between the two germline ends. Per germline, CDR1 LGHDT and CDR2 YNNKEL (reference sequence).

The chain recombines TRBV7-2 with TRBJ2-5; 11 bases match TRBD2. J gave up 5 bases and V 5 bases, and 7 bases lay outside the gene matches. The CDR3 covers 15 residues. From germline, CDR1 is SGHTA and CDR2 FQGNSA. The CDR3 is CASSPGTSGGETQYF. Here the CDR3 DNA reads TGTGCCAGCAGCCCGGGGACTAGCGGAGGGGAGACCCAGTACTTC.

The CDR3 sequence is CASRRGDLTGELFF. The CDR3 nucleotides are TGTGCCAGCCGGCGGGGGGATCTAACCGGGGAGCTGTTTTTT. The chain is built from TRBV27 and TRBJ2-2; 8 bases match TRBD2. The germline V gene has CDR1 MNHEY and CDR2 SMNVEV (reference sequence). The CDR3 runs 14 residues. V lost 8 bases and J lost 5; bases outside the gene matches: 7.

The rearrangement joins TRBV4-3 to TRBJ2-7; D might be TRBD1 (5 bases). Germline loops: CDR1 LGHNA, CDR2 YSLEER. This CDR3 has 16 amino acids. V was shortened by 1 base and J by 4 bases, with 17 bases between the two germline ends. CDR3 sequence: CASSQGSVSGKYEQYF. The CDR3 region has the DNA TGCGCCAGCAGCCAAGGATCTGTGTCAGGGAAATACGAGCAGTACTTC.

The chain links TRBV7-6 to TRBJ1-1; D uncertain. The CDR3 consists of 15 residues. Between the trimmed V and J ends, which lost 1 base and 2 bases, there was a span of 11 bases. From germline, CDR1 is SGHVS and CDR2 FNYEAQ. CDR3 nucleotides: TGTGCCAGCAGCTTAGATGGCTCTGCTAACACTGAAGCTTTCTTT. As protein: CASSLDGSANTEAFF.

This clone appeared a few times. The rearrangement uses TRBV7-2 and TRBJ1-3; 7 bases are shared with TRBD1. The ends lost 5 bases at V and 0 bases at J; junction bases unmatched: 7. The V gene's germline CDR1 is SGHTA and CDR2 FQGNSA. The CDR3 has 16 amino acids. CDR3 bases: TGTGCCAGCAGCCTATTCCGGACAGGCTCTGGAAACACCATATATTTT. Translation gives CASSLFRTGSGNTIYF.

The gene calls are TRBV7-2 and TRBJ2-3; TRBD1 might be the D (6 bases). Trimming took off 1 base at V and 1 base at J, with 15 bases between the two ends. In germline, CDR1 is SGHTA, CDR2 FQGNSA. The CDR3 has 17 residues. CDR3 nucleotide sequence: TGTGCCAGCAGCTTAGATGCCGGGACACAGCGCACAGATACGCAGTATTTT. It encodes CASSLDAGTQRTDTQYF. Full variable domain (missing parts from reference TRBV7-2 and TRBJ2-3): GAGVSQSPSNKVTEKGKDVELRCDPISGHTALYWYRQSLGQGLEFLIYFQGNSAPDKSGLPSDRFSAERTGGSVSTLTIQRTQQEDSAVYLCASSLDAGTQRTDTQYFGPGTRLTVL.

The CDR3 DNA sequence: TGTGCCAGCAGCCCCGTCGCGGGGGACAGGGCGATCTTTAACTATGGCTACACCTTC. This translates into CASSPVAGDRAIFNYGYTF. The rearrangement uses TRBV7-9 and TRBJ1-2, with 9 bases that match TRBD1. The germline gives CDR1 SEHNR, CDR2 FQNEAQ (reference sequence). After removal of 5 bases from V and 1 base from J, the junction contained 17 bases not matched to a gene. The CDR3 is 19 residues long. Using reference TRBV7-9 and TRBJ1-2 for the parts outside the CDR3, the full variable domain is DTGVSQNPRHKITKRGQNVTFRCDPISEHNRLYWYRQTLGQGPEFLTYFQNEAQLEKSRLLSDRFSAERPKGSFSTLEIQRTEQGDSAMYLCASSPVAGDRAIFNYGYTFGSGTRLTVV.

V usage is TRBV7-2 and J usage is TRBJ2-7; 7 bases align to TRBD1. The CDR3 has 14 residues. The junction had 6 bases not matched to a gene; V was cut back by 2 bases and J by 5 bases. Germline CDR1 SGHTA, CDR2 FQGNSA. The CDR3 spells CASSLPDRVHEQYF. The CDR3 DNA reads as TGTGCCAGCAGCTTACCAGACAGGGTCCACGAGCAGTACTTC.

The chain is built from TRBV7-9 and TRBJ1-5; 8 bases line up with TRBD1. V trimming: 5 bases; J trimming: 6 bases; junction bases outside the gene matches: 15. Germline CDR1 and CDR2: SEHNR and FQNEAQ (reference sequence). The length of the CDR3 is 17 residues. CDR3 sequence (DNA): TGTGCCAGCAGCCCGCCAGGGGCGGGACAGGAATTTCAGCCCCAGCATTTT. This codes for CASSPPGAGQEFQPQHF.

V is TRBV5-1 and J is TRBJ2-5; TRBD2 matches at 13 bases. V lost 5 bases and J lost 5; bases outside the gene matches: 9. The CDR3 extends over 16 amino acids. CDR1 is SGHRS and CDR2 is YFSETQ in the germline V gene. The CDR3 is CASRPGTSGVGETQYF. Here the CDR3 DNA reads TGCGCCAGCAGACCCGGGACTAGCGGGGTCGGGGAGACCCAGTACTTC.

The chain couples TRBV5-1 to TRBJ2-5; TRBD1 matches at 10 bases. Germline V gene lookup returns CDR1 SGHRS and CDR2 YFSETQ. The V gene end was trimmed by 8 bases and the J gene end by 4 bases; junction bases not matched to a gene: 11. The CDR3 is made up of 15 amino acids. CDR3 nucleotides: TGCGCCAGTAAGCCGACAGGGGGCATAGTAGAGACCCAGTACTTC. Encoded protein: CASKPTGGIVETQYF. The full variable domain, with the rest looked up from reference TRBV5-1 and TRBJ2-5, is KAGVTQTPRYLIKTRGQQVTLSCSPISGHRSVSWYQQTPGQGLQFLFEYFSETQRNKGNFPGRFSGRQFSNSRSEMNVSTLELGDSALYLCASKPTGGIVETQYFGPGTRLLVL.

The chain links TRBV10-3 to TRBJ1-5; the match to TRBD1 covers 7 bases. This CDR3 region has 13 residues. Unmatched junction bases numbered 4, after V lost 6 bases and J lost 5 bases. CDR1 is ENHRY and CDR2 is SYGVKD in the germline V gene. The CDR3 bases are TGTGCCATCAGCCCTGACAGGGATCAGCCCCAGCATTTT. Protein sequence: CAISPDRDQPQHF.

The rearrangement links TRBV28 to TRBJ1-6; 11 bases are a match to TRBD1. This CDR3 has 14 amino acids. Losses at the gene ends were 5 bases for V and 14 bases for J; bases not matched to a gene: 8. Germline V gene sequence: CDR1 MDHEN, CDR2 SYDVKM. CDR3 in amino acids: CASSGQGAGGSLHF. In DNA, the CDR3 is TGTGCCAGCAGTGGACAGGGGGCAGGGGGGTCCCTCCACTTT.

This sequence joins TRBV15 and TRBJ1-5; TRBD1 might be the D (5 bases). Trimming pared 8 bases from V and 1 base from J, leaving 21 bases between. This CDR3 contains 17 residues. Germline CDR1 and CDR2: LNHNV and YYDKDF (reference sequence). CDR3 sequence: CATPTFRSRGSNQPQHF. Here the CDR3 DNA reads TGTGCCACCCCCACATTTAGGTCTAGGGGAAGCAATCAGCCCCAGCATTTT.

The chain is built from TRBV25-1 and TRBJ1-4; D is possibly TRBD1 (5 bases). This CDR3 region has 14 residues. Germline CDR1 MGHDK, CDR2 SYGVNS. V lost 1 base and J lost 6, with 9 bases in between. The CDR3 loop reads CASSEFGTDEKLFF. The CDR3 nucleotides read TGTGCCAGCAGTGAATTCGGGACTGATGAAAAACTGTTTTTT.

CDR3 sequence reads: CASSYSRGLPGGELFF. As DNA, the CDR3 is TGTGCCAGCAGTTACTCGAGGGGGCTGCCCGGGGGGGAGCTGTTTTTT. V gene TRBV6-5 combines with J gene TRBJ2-2; 7 positions agree with TRBD1. Germline-derived CDR1 and CDR2 are MNHEY and SVGAGI. The CDR3 sequence is 16 residues long. J gave up 8 bases and V 0 bases, and 9 bases lay outside the gene matches.

The V call is TRBV28, the J call TRBJ2-6; no reliable D call. Germline V gene lookup returns CDR1 MDHEN and CDR2 SYDVKM. V was trimmed by 2 bases and J by 1 base, leaving 15 bases between them. The CDR3 is made up of 18 amino acids. The CDR3 loop reads CASSLPELPRSGANVLTF. The CDR3 coding sequence is TGTGCCAGCAGTTTACCTGAGCTCCCACGGTCTGGGGCCAACGTCCTGACTTTC.

This rearrangement joins TRBV14 to TRBJ2-3; D is perhaps TRBD2 (6 bases). Germline V gene sequence: CDR1 SGHDN, CDR2 FVKESK. The CDR3 sequence is 16 residues long. V lost 5 bases, J lost 2 bases, and 17 bases lay in between. As DNA, the CDR3 is TGTGCCAGCAGCTACGGGACTGCCAGAGTCACAGATACGCAGTATTTT. It codes for CASSYGTARVTDTQYF.